This T cell receptor beta chain was observed in a study of blood T cell repertoires in COVID-19. V was trimmed by 4 bases and J by 7 bases, leaving 17 bases between them. The CDR3 runs to 14 residues. CDR1 and CDR2 from the germline V gene are GTSNPN and SVGIG (reference sequence). The assay was immunoSEQ multiplex PCR, and TCRdb's table has in-frame clones only and misses some. The profile shows around 180,000 clones, around 86% of them singletons. The chain is built from TRBV30 and TRBJ1-5, with D possibly matching TRBD1 (5 bases). The specimen was peripheral blood. This TCR was sampled from a woman in her thirties with active or convalescent COVID-19. CDR3 nucleotide sequence: TGTGCCTGGAACGAAGGACAAATCTTACAGCCCCAGCATTTT. Amino acid sequence: CAWNEGQILQPQHF.